The entry below gives a single T cell receptor (beta chain) sequence along with its context. Its antigen is unknown. The data originate from a study of T cell responses to AZD1222 COVID-19 vaccine. General study points: The donor group comprised mostly white British people and more females; the analysis possibly underestimated clonal diversity.

The V and J ends lost 3 bases and 1 base respectively, with 10 bases between them. This CDR3 contains 14 residues. Germline V gene data show CDR1 as SGHRS and CDR2 as YFSETQ. The data were produced by immunoSEQ multiplex PCR, yet TCRdb's version contains in-frame clones alone and is incomplete. Of about 120,000 clones listed, 86% were seen once; the top ten hold around 17%. The chain is built from TRBV5-1 and TRBJ1-1, with D tentatively TRBD1 (5 bases). The receptor was derived from an adult who received the AZD1222 COVID-19 vaccine. Sequencing was performed on peripheral blood, taken 28 days after the second AZD1222 dose. DNA for the CDR3: TGCGCCAGCAGCTGGGCTGACAGGAACACTGAAGCTTTCTTT. Its protein product is CASSWADRNTEAFF.